One and the same sample provided the 31 T cell receptor beta chains below, sequenced in a study of shared clonotypes between healthy human individuals. This table comes from immunoSEQ multiplex PCR, and its TCRdb copy is limited to in-frame clones, with some not included. The data show about 680,000 clones, about 91% seen once. The naive CD8 population came from CD45RO-negative cells selected for CCR7, without terminally differentiated effector memory CD45RA+ cells. The sequencing input was naive CD8+ T cells sorted from blood. These receptors were obtained from a man aged 25-45 years in good health.

The chain uses TRBV10-3 and TRBJ2-1; D ambiguous. V was pared by 4 bases and J by 5 bases, with 6 bases between. The germline V gene has CDR1 ENHRY and CDR2 SYGVKD. This CDR3 is built from 12 residues. CDR3 loop: CAISGPDNEQFF. In DNA, the CDR3 is TGTGCCATCAGTGGACCAGACAATGAGCAGTTCTTC.

The chain couples TRBV6-1 to TRBJ2-1; D not resolved. The CDR3 runs 12 residues. The germline CDR1 and CDR2 sequences are MNHNS and SASEGT. V was shortened by 4 bases and J by 7 bases, with 8 bases between the two germline ends. The CDR3 here is CASSVIGNEQFF. CDR3 in DNA: TGTGCCAGCAGTGTAATCGGGAATGAGCAGTTCTTC.

This CDR3 reads CASSLSRGGHDNEQFF. The CDR3 bases are TGTGCCAGCAGCCTGTCTCGTGGGGGACACGACAATGAGCAGTTCTTC. This chain joins TRBV5-4 and TRBJ2-1; D might be TRBD1 (6 bases). Germline V CDR1 and CDR2: SGHNT, YYREEE (reference sequence). Trimming pared 4 bases from V and 5 bases from J, leaving 19 bases between. The CDR3 sequence is 16 residues long.

Concerning this clone: Other DNA sequences in this sample translate to the same CDR3. V is TRBV11-2 and J is TRBJ2-7; D is ambiguous. V was trimmed by 5 bases and J by 0 bases, leaving 14 bases between them. Germline V gene sequence: CDR1 SGHAT, CDR2 FQNNGV. The CDR3 covers 15 residues. The CDR3 DNA is TGTGCCAGCAGCCTGGTGGGCGGAAGCTCCTACGAGCAGTACTTC. Protein: CASSLVGGSSYEQYF.

This clone has only a few counts. Distinct nucleotide sequences in the sample also encode this CDR3. The chain combines TRBV19 with TRBJ2-1; TRBD1 matches at 8 bases. The CDR3 sequence is 12 residues long. Trimming cost V 8 bases and J 6 bases; bases outside gene matches: 3. In germline, CDR1 is LNHDA, CDR2 SQIVND (reference sequence). The CDR3, as DNA: TGTGCCAGTCGTACAGGGGGCAATGAGCAGTTCTTC. Protein: CASRTGGNEQFF.

CDR3 sequence reads: CASSLWIDRGQNYGYTF. The DNA of the CDR3 is TGTGCCAGCAGTTTGTGGATTGACAGGGGGCAGAACTATGGCTACACCTTC. The chain joins TRBV28 to TRBJ1-2, with 10 bases lining up with TRBD1. J was trimmed by 2 bases and V by 3 bases; bases with no gene match: 9. The CDR3 spans 17 residues. Germline CDR1 and CDR2: MDHEN and SYDVKM.

V and J are TRBV19 and TRBJ2-7; TRBD2 matches 13 bases. CDR3 size: 17 residues. J was trimmed by 5 bases and V by 6 bases; bases with no gene match: 13. Per germline, CDR1 LNHDA and CDR2 SQIVND (reference sequence). CDR3 protein: CASRGTSGVSKRDEQYF. The CDR3 DNA sequence: TGTGCCAGTAGAGGGACTAGCGGGGTCTCCAAAAGGGACGAGCAGTACTTC.

The chain joins TRBV7-6 to TRBJ2-1, with D perhaps TRBD1 or TRBD2 (5 bases each). V lost 7 bases and J 3 bases, leaving 22 bases between the germline ends. This CDR3 is built from 17 residues. CDR1 SGHVS and CDR2 FNYEAQ come from the germline V gene. Here the CDR3 reads CASIREIGDLYYNEQFF. In nucleotides, the CDR3 is TGTGCCAGCATTAGGGAAATAGGGGACCTCTACTACAATGAGCAGTTCTTC.

The genes are TRBV7-9 and TRBJ2-1; D might be TRBD2 (6 bases). The V gene lost 3 bases and the J gene lost 9 bases, with 9 bases spanning the gap. The CDR3 loop spans 12 amino acids. Germline V gives CDR1 SEHNR, CDR2 FQNEAQ (reference sequence). The CDR3 loop reads CASSFLGGEQFF. The CDR3 nucleotides are TGTGCCAGCAGCTTTTTGGGGGGTGAGCAGTTCTTC.

The chain carries TRBV29-1 and TRBJ2-1, with TRBD2 identical over 13 bases. The germline V gene encodes CDR1 SQVTM and CDR2 ANQGSEA. This CDR3 contains 14 residues. V lost 6 bases to trimming and J lost 8 bases; unmatched junction nucleotides: 7. CDR3 DNA sequence: TGCAGCGTAGTCGGACTAGCGGGAGTCGATGAGCAGTTCTTC. It encodes CSVVGLAGVDEQFF.

This clone was seen a single time. The rearrangement uses TRBV9 and TRBJ2-2; TRBD2 aligns across 11 bases. Germline CDR1 reads SGDLS; CDR2 reads YYNGEE. After removal of 3 bases from V and 3 bases from J, the junction contained 4 bases not matched to a gene. The CDR3 runs 16 residues. CDR3: CASSASSGRHTGELFF. CDR3 coding DNA: TGTGCCAGCAGCGCTTCTAGCGGGAGGCACACCGGGGAGCTGTTTTTT.

The chain uses TRBV2 and TRBJ2-1, with a tentative D call TRBD2 (5 bases). V lost 8 bases and J lost 0, with 14 bases in between. Germline V gene lookup returns CDR1 SNHLY and CDR2 FYNNEI. This CDR3 is 15 amino acids long. The CDR3 is CASRAAVSSYNEQFF. Here the CDR3 DNA reads TGTGCCAGCCGAGCGGCGGTGAGCTCCTACAATGAGCAGTTCTTC.

This chain links TRBV4-2 with TRBJ2-1; a weak D match, TRBD2 (6 bases). In germline, CDR1 is LGHNA, CDR2 YNFKEQ. With 0 bases removed from V and 5 bases from J, the gap between germline ends came to 14 bases. The length of the CDR3 is 16 residues. In DNA, the CDR3 is TGTGCCAGCAGCCAAGACCGAGCGGGCGGAAACAATGAGCAGTTCTTC. This encodes CASSQDRAGGNNEQFF.

The CDR3 sequence is CAGTSGPTGDGELFF. The DNA for the CDR3 is TGTGCCGGAACCTCTGGCCCAACAGGGGACGGGGAGCTGTTTTTT. The rearrangement links TRBV6-1 to TRBJ2-2; TRBD1 matches at 7 bases. Germline V gene sequence: CDR1 MNHNS, CDR2 SASEGT. The ends lost 11 bases at V and 7 bases at J; junction bases unmatched: 16. The CDR3 consists of 15 residues.

This clone was counted only a few times. Other DNA variants within this sample encode the same CDR3. V usage is TRBV27 and J usage is TRBJ2-7; unclear D gene. This CDR3 has 13 amino acids. Germline V lookup: CDR1 MNHEY, CDR2 SMNVEV (reference sequence). V was clipped by 0 bases and J by 2 bases, with 5 bases between them. The CDR3, as DNA: TGTGCCAGCAGTTTATCAGGCCCCTACGAGCAGTACTTC. It codes for CASSLSGPYEQYF.

J is TRBJ2-2 and V is TRBV14; D call uncertain. V shed 2 bases and J shed 7 bases, with 2 bases lying between them. This CDR3 comprises 11 residues. Germline V gene data show CDR1 as SGHDN and CDR2 as FVKESK. The CDR3 spells CASSQSGELFF. The CDR3 coding sequence is TGTGCCAGCAGCCAAAGCGGGGAGCTGTTTTTT.

The V and J genes are TRBV9 and TRBJ2-3; no clear D. This CDR3 region has 17 residues. Per the germline V gene, CDR1 is SGDLS and CDR2 is YYNGEE. The ends were cut back, 7 bases at V and 6 bases at J, with 27 bases in the middle. In DNA form, the CDR3 reads TGTGCCAGCGGCTCGACCCAGAGGACGGACGTATCCGATACGCAGTATTTT. Translating gives CASGSTQRTDVSDTQYF.

The chain couples TRBV27 to TRBJ2-1; D is ambiguous. This CDR3 has 12 residues. V was cut by 8 bases and J by 3 bases, with 8 bases left in between. Germline V CDR1 and CDR2: MNHEY, SMNVEV (reference sequence). This CDR3 is CASGNSYNEQFF. The CDR3 coding sequence is TGTGCCAGCGGCAACAGCTACAATGAGCAGTTCTTC.

The gene calls are TRBV7-8 and TRBJ2-7, with 8 bases matching TRBD2. With V trimmed by 1 base and J by 7 bases, 9 bases remained unmatched. The CDR3 covers 15 residues. Germline lookup yields CDR1 SGHVS and CDR2 FQNEAQ. The CDR3 region has the DNA TGTGCCAGCAGCTTAGTCGTGAGCGGGAGAAGGGAGCAGTACTTC. It yields the protein CASSLVVSGRREQYF.

The V call is TRBV29-1, the J call TRBJ1-1; the D is unclear. V was clipped by 6 bases and J by 6 bases, with 11 bases between them. CDR3 length: 11 amino acids. Germline values: CDR1 SQVTM, CDR2 ANQGSEA. Written as DNA, the CDR3 is TGCAGCGTCGAGGGTAGGGCTGAAGCTTTCTTT. This codes for CSVEGRAEAFF.

This chain connects TRBV5-4 to TRBJ1-1; no clear D gene. From germline, CDR1 is SGHNT and CDR2 YYREEE (reference sequence). This CDR3 comprises 14 residues. The V end lost 1 base, the J end lost 5 bases, and 12 bases lay between the germline ends. Here the CDR3 reads CASSLYGVETEAFF. CDR3 nucleotide sequence: TGTGCCAGCAGCTTGTACGGGGTCGAAACTGAAGCTTTCTTT.

This chain connects TRBV7-9 to TRBJ2-7, with 7 positions matching TRBD1. The germline CDR1 and CDR2 sequences are SEHNR and FQNEAQ (reference sequence). The CDR3 has 14 residues. V dropped 6 bases and J dropped 2; count of bases not matched to a gene: 7. CDR3 nucleotides: TGTGCCAGCAGGAGGGACAGTCCTACCTACGAGCAGTACTTC. Translated: CASRRDSPTYEQYF.

The chain combines TRBV5-4 with TRBJ1-1; D uncertain. Per germline, CDR1 SGHNT and CDR2 YYREEE (reference sequence). The V and J ends lost 6 bases and 4 bases respectively, with 13 bases between them. This CDR3 contains 13 residues. The CDR3 nucleotides are TGTGCCAGCACCCAAAGGGAGTTCACTGAAGCTTTCTTT. The encoded protein is CASTQREFTEAFF.

This chain links TRBV9 with TRBJ2-5; 11 bases align to TRBD1. The V gene's germline CDR1 is SGDLS and CDR2 YYNGEE. Germline trimming cut 2 bases from V and 5 bases from J; bases unmatched to any gene: 5. The CDR3 length is 15 residues. Here the CDR3 DNA reads TGTGCCAGCAGCGTGGACAGGGGGCGCAGGGAGACCCAGTACTTC. This codes for CASSVDRGRRETQYF.

The chain is built from TRBV9 and TRBJ2-1; no reliable D call. Trimming pared 0 bases from V and 7 bases from J, leaving 11 bases between. The V gene's germline CDR1 is SGDLS and CDR2 YYNGEE. The CDR3 totals 14 residues. This chain's CDR3 is CASSVAGRPNEQFF. CDR3 DNA sequence: TGTGCCAGCAGCGTAGCGGGTAGGCCAAATGAGCAGTTCTTC. Together with reference TRBV9 and TRBJ2-1, the CDR3 gives the full variable domain: DSGVTQTPKHLITATGQRVTLRCSPRSGDLSVYWYQQSLDQGLQFLIQYYNGEERAKGNILERFSAQQFPDLHSELNLSSLELGDSALYFCASSVAGRPNEQFFGPGTRLTVL.

This clone has just one count. This sequence joins TRBV7-9 and TRBJ2-7; 9 bases map to TRBD1. Germline CDR1 and CDR2: SEHNR and FQNEAQ (reference sequence). Trimming cost V 3 bases and J 9 bases; bases outside gene matches: 3. The length of the CDR3 is 12 residues. The CDR3 DNA reads as TGTGCCAGCAGCTTGGGGGGACAGGGGCAGTACTTC. This translates into CASSLGGQGQYF.

The chain employs TRBV10-1 and TRBJ2-5; 7 bases match TRBD2. The CDR3 extends over 14 amino acids. Germline assignment: CDR1 WNHNN and CDR2 SYGVQD (reference sequence). Losses at the gene ends were 3 bases for V and 4 bases for J; bases not matched to a gene: 5. CDR3 sequence: CASSDHSGLETQYF. The CDR3 region has the DNA TGCGCCAGCAGTGACCATAGCGGGCTAGAGACCCAGTACTTC.

The chain carries TRBV2 and TRBJ2-2; D unclear. The ends were cut back, 8 bases at V and 6 bases at J, with 4 bases in the middle. From germline, CDR1 is SNHLY and CDR2 FYNNEI. This CDR3 has 10 residues. Written as DNA, the CDR3 is TGTGCCAGCCGCTCCGGGGAGCTGTTTTTT. This codes for CASRSGELFF.

This sequence joins TRBV10-2 and TRBJ2-7; D is unclear. The germline V and J ends were trimmed by 7 bases and 2 bases, with 6 bases remaining between them. The CDR3 contains 11 residues. The germline gives CDR1 WSHSY, CDR2 SAAADI. The CDR3 region is CASMGPYEQYF. For the CDR3, the DNA is TGCGCCAGCATGGGCCCCTACGAGCAGTACTTC.

The chain carries TRBV5-6 and TRBJ2-6; a weak D match, TRBD1 (5 bases). Deletions cut 1 base from V and 0 bases from J, with 11 bases between. CDR1 is SGHDT and CDR2 is YYEEEE in the germline V gene. The CDR3 sequence is 17 residues long. This CDR3 is CASSLRAGLSGANVLTF. Written as DNA, the CDR3 is TGTGCCAGCAGCTTGAGGGCAGGGCTCTCTGGGGCCAACGTCCTGACTTTC.

The rearrangement links TRBV5-1 to TRBJ1-5; 10 nucleotides align to TRBD1. The CDR3 spans 15 residues. The trim removed 0 bases at V and 6 bases at J, leaving 3 bases unmatched. Per germline, CDR1 SGHRS and CDR2 YFSETQ. CDR3 nucleotide sequence: TGCGCCAGCAGCTTGGGACAGGGGGCGGGTCAGCCCCAGCATTTT. This translates into CASSLGQGAGQPQHF.